These 7 T cell receptor beta chains were all obtained from the same sample, sequenced in a study of cytomegalovirus exposure and HLA in healthy donors. 60 Vbeta and 13 Jbeta primers were used in PCR. Only in-frame clones appear in the TCRdb table, and some are missing; sequencing was by immunoSEQ multiplex PCR. Of fewer than 250,000 clones listed, over 75% are singletons. Source material: PBMCs. These receptors came from a woman in her forties or fifties in good health and CMV-seropositive.

Only a few counts were recorded for this clone. The chain combines TRBV9 with TRBJ2-2; a possible D gene is TRBD2 (6 bases). Trimming removed 4 bases at V and 8 bases at J, with 15 bases between. CDR1 is SGDLS and CDR2 is YYNGEE in the germline V gene. This CDR3 comprises 14 residues. CDR3 sequence: CASSPQTGRGELFF. DNA for the CDR3: TGTGCCAGCAGCCCACAAACCGGGAGAGGGGAGCTGTTTTTT.

The chain couples TRBV4-2 to TRBJ2-7; 10 nucleotides match TRBD1. With 3 bases clipped from V and 2 bases from J, the junction kept 7 bases outside the gene matches. Germline V lookup: CDR1 LGHNA, CDR2 YNFKEQ. The CDR3 covers 16 residues. DNA for the CDR3: TGTGCCAGCAGCCAGTTAGGACAGGGGGGAACCTACGAGCAGTACTTC. Protein: CASSQLGQGGTYEQYF.

The chain uses TRBV7-2 and TRBJ2-5, with a tentative D call TRBD1 (5 bases). The CDR3 loop spans 15 amino acids. Germline V lookup: CDR1 SGHTA, CDR2 FQGNSA. V lost 3 bases to trimming and J lost 5 bases, with 16 bases between them. Written as DNA, the CDR3 is TGTGCCAGCAGCTTGGACCGTAGGGGTTGGGAGACCCAGTACTTC. Translation: CASSLDRRGWETQYF.

This clone was seen once. This sequence joins TRBV6-4 and TRBJ2-1; no firm D call. This CDR3 region has 15 residues. From germline, CDR1 is MRHNA and CDR2 SNTAGT. The germline V and J ends were trimmed by 5 bases and 0 bases, with 11 bases remaining between them. This CDR3 reads CASSSDTSSYNEQFF. The CDR3 DNA sequence: TGTGCCAGCAGTAGTGACACGAGCTCCTACAATGAGCAGTTCTTC.

The V gene is TRBV5-1, the J gene TRBJ2-5; TRBD2 aligns across 12 bases. CDR1 is SGHRS and CDR2 is YFSETQ in the germline V gene. With 0 bases clipped from V and 5 bases from J, the junction kept 2 bases outside the gene matches. This CDR3 comprises 15 residues. The CDR3 spells CASSLASGGEETQYF. In DNA form, the CDR3 reads TGCGCCAGCAGCTTGGCTAGCGGGGGGGAGGAGACCCAGTACTTC.

V gene TRBV4-1 combines with J gene TRBJ1-6; 7 nucleotides line up with TRBD1. Germline V gene data show CDR1 as MGHRA and CDR2 as YSYEKL. The CDR3 sequence is 16 residues long. V lost 2 bases, J lost 6 bases, and 7 bases stayed unmatched. The CDR3 loop is CASSQPRDRSNSPLHF. The CDR3 DNA sequence: TGCGCCAGCAGCCAACCTAGGGACAGATCTAATTCACCCCTCCACTTT.

This chain uses TRBV28 with TRBJ1-2, with TRBD1 identical over 9 bases. This CDR3 has 17 residues. V shed 2 bases, J shed 5 bases, and the junction held 12 bases outside the gene matches. Looked up from germline, CDR1 is MDHEN and CDR2 is SYDVKM. The CDR3 region has the DNA TGTGCCAGCAGTTTAGGGGGACAGGGCTTACAAGTTTATGGCTACACCTTC. It yields the protein CASSLGGQGLQVYGYTF.